Each of the 2 T cell receptor beta chains below was sequenced from the same sample in a study of vaccination effects on CD4 cells after COVID-19 (dated by TCRdb to about 2022). The ViraFEST assay stimulated PBMC with viral peptide pools and then used TCR sequencing to identify antigen-specific CD4+ T cell clonotypes by expansion. After approximately eleven days of culture, CD4+ T cells were isolated with the EasySep CD4+ T cell isolation kit. The method behind the library was the immunoSEQ multiplex PCR assay. TCRdb stores this immuneACCESS table with in-frame sequences only. Part of the clones is absent; in the studies checked, under half of the shortfall reflects unresolved V genes, and no reason is known for the rest. This sample holds tens of thousands of clones; around four fifths were observed only once. The ten largest account for 1.5% to 2% of the sample. Their target antigens are unknown.

Here the sequenced sample was CD4+ T cells from PBMCs cultured with HCoV-229E spike peptides, taken before COVID-19 vaccination. The intended sense of this specimen's cell subset or site label: HCoV-229E spike overlapping peptide pool stimulation. These receptors were obtained from a human donor who received a COVID-19 vaccine.

V is TRBV6-5 and J is TRBJ1-2; 10 nucleotides align to TRBD1. The CDR3 spans 14 residues. V shed 4 bases, J shed 8 bases, and the junction held 7 bases outside the gene matches. CDR1 MNHEY and CDR2 SVGAGI come from the germline V gene. The CDR3 loop reads CASSFLRTGGGYTF. CDR3 DNA sequence: TGTGCCAGCAGTTTCTTGAGGACAGGGGGAGGCTACACCTTC.

The chain links TRBV5-1 to TRBJ1-4; 7 nucleotides align to TRBD1. Germline CDR1 reads SGHRS; CDR2 reads YFSETQ. With V trimmed by 7 bases and J by 4 bases, 4 bases remained unmatched. The CDR3 extends over 13 amino acids. Here the CDR3 DNA reads TGCGCCAGCGGGGACAGCGTTAATGAAAAACTGTTTTTT. Protein product: CASGDSVNEKLFF. The variable domain in full, completed from reference TRBV5-1 and TRBJ1-4, reads KAGVTQTPRYLIKTRGQQVTLSCSPISGHRSVSWYQQTPGQGLQFLFEYFSETQRNKGNFPGRFSGRQFSNSRSEMNVSTLELGDSALYLCASGDSVNEKLFFGSGTQLSVL.